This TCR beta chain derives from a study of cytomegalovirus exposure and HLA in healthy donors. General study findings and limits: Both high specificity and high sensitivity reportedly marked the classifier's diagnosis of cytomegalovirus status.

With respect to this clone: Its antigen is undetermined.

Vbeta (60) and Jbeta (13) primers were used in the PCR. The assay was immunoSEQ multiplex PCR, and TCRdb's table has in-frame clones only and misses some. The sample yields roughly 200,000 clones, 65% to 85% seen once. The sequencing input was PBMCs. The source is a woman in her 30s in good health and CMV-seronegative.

The DNA for the CDR3 is TGTGCCAGCAGTGGAGAGGGTTTGGGGAATAATCAGCCCCAGCATTTT. It yields the protein CASSGEGLGNNQPQHF. The chain recombines TRBV2 with TRBJ1-5, with unresolved D. CDR1 SNHLY and CDR2 FYNNEI come from the germline V gene. This CDR3 region has 16 residues. The ends were cut back, 4 bases at V and 4 bases at J, with 17 bases in the middle.